The source of this T cell receptor beta chain is a study of human T cells and chemical hapten exposure. The CDR3 has 14 amino acids. CDR1 is SGHRS and CDR2 is YFSETQ in the germline V gene. The J segment lost 4 bases and the V segment lost 4 bases, leaving 5 bases of the junction unmatched. The time point was: patch test 2, 6 weeks after DPC sensitization. Treatment given: therapeutic diphenylcyclopropenone sensitization with weekly scalp DPC. Per the authors' pipeline: Per sample, the median was around 100,000 TCRs, with values from around 24,000 to 710,000. MiXCR was run by TCRdb on the RACE reads, yielding one entry per CDR3 protein. The V and J calls and clone size come from TCRdb's table, not from the authors' own analysis. The sample has about 85,000 distinct CDR3 sequences, around a tenth seen once; the top ten hold around 1.5%.

V is TRBV5-1 and J is TRBJ2-7; 10 bases fit TRBD1. The receptor's source is a young man with alopecia areata. Some clones in this sample may be carry-over from other donors' samples. Sequenced material: whole blood, taken in connection with sensitization to the hapten diphenylcyclopropenone (DPC). DNA for the CDR3: TGCGCCAGCAGCCCGGGGACAGGGGAATACGAGCAGTACTTC. Its translation is CASSPGTGEYEQYF.